This TCR beta chain is from a study of OX40 agonist ivuxolimab in advanced cancers. The CDR3 extends over 14 amino acids. Germline V gives CDR1 MNHEY, CDR2 SVGAGI. V was pared by 6 bases and J by 7 bases, with 19 bases between. Sequencing was performed with immunoSEQ multiplex PCR; in TCRdb, only in-frame clones are kept and a portion is missing. The data contain some 69,000 clones, more than 70% of them seen just once; the ten biggest clones take up under 3%. The TCR sequence derives from an adult with an advanced solid tumor such as melanoma, head and neck, liver or kidney cancer. The chain uses TRBV6-5 and TRBJ2-7; D is possibly TRBD1 or TRBD2 (6 bases each). The material was CD4+ or CD8+ T cells sorted from blood, obtained in a trial of the OX40 agonist ivuxolimab. The CDR3 reads CASSQGGFGGEQYF. The CDR3 region has the DNA TGTGCCAGCAGCCAAGGGGGGTTTGGAGGGGAGCAGTACTTC.